This entry concerns a single TCR beta chain. The sample originates from a study of T cells in Graves' hyperthyroidism and ophthalmopathy. Template material for amplifying TCR beta CDR3 regions consisted of RNA transcripts. TCR CDR3 regions were first amplified by RT-PCR with HTBI primers. TCRdb recomputed calls from the multiplex PCR reads with MiXCR, one row per CDR3 protein. The profile covers about 360,000 distinct CDR3 sequences, with approximately 15% appearing a single time and 20% to 25% taken by the ten largest. V was clipped by 2 bases and J by 3 bases, with 6 bases between them. There are 13 residues in the CDR3. Germline CDR1 SGDLS, CDR2 YYNGEE.

The clonotype originates from a man aged 30 to 39 with Graves' hyperthyroidism that later progressed to Graves' ophthalmopathy. The chain links TRBV9 to TRBJ1-3; D is perhaps TRBD1 (6 bases). Sequencing used blood. The CDR3 reads CASSVTGGNTIYF. The CDR3 nucleotides are TGTGCCAGCAGCGTGACAGGTGGAAACACCATATATTTT.